This T cell receptor beta chain appears in the sequencing data of a study of blood T cell repertoires in COVID-19. Study-level information: Sources were T cells, B-cell-depleted T cells, or PBMCs; the material itself was cDNA or gDNA.

Authors' analysis steps: For nucleated cells, counts were estimated from reference gene primer amplification. Clones were sequenced by immunoSEQ multiplex PCR, and TCRdb holds only the in-frame ones, with some missing. D and trimming were read from the DNA, whereas the V and J calls and clone size are those reported in that table. The table has 250,000 to 400,000 clones, about nine tenths seen once. Trimming cost V 3 bases and J 0 bases, with 16 bases left between them. Germline CDR1 and CDR2: SGHNT and YYREEE (reference sequence). There are 17 residues in the CDR3. V and J are TRBV5-4 and TRBJ2-1, with D possibly TRBD1 on 6 matching bases. This clonotype originated in a woman in her twenties or thirties with COVID-19, enrolled during active disease. Sequenced material: peripheral blood. The CDR3 region is CASSSDTGIRSYNEQFF. CDR3 in DNA: TGTGCCAGCAGCTCAGATACAGGGATACGCTCCTACAATGAGCAGTTCTTC.